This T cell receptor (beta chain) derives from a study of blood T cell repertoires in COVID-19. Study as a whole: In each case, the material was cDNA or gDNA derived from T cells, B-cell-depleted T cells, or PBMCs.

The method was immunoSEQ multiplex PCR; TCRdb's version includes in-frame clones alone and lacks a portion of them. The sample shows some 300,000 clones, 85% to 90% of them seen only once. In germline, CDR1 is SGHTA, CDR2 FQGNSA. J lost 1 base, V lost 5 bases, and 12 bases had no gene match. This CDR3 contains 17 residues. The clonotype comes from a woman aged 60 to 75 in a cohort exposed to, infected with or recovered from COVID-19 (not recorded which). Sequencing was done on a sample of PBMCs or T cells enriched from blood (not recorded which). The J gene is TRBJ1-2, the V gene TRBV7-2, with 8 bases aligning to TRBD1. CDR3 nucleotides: TGTGCCAGCAGCCTTAGTTCGGGACAGGCCATTAACTATGGCTACACCTTC. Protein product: CASSLSSGQAINYGYTF.